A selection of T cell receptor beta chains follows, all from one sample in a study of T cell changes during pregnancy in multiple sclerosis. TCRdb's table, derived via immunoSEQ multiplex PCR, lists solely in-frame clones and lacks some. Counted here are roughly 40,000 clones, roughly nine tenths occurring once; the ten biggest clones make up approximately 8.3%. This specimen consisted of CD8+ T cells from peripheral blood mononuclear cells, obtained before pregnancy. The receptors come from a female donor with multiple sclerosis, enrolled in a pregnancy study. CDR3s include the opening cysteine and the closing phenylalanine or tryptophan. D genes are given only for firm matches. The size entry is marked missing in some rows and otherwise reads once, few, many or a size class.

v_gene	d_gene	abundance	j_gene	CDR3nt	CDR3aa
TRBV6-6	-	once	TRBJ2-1	TGTGCCAGCATCCCCCCAACAGGGTCGGGGAGTGAGCAGTTCTTC	CASIPPTGSGSEQFF
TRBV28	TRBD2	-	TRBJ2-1	TGTGCCAGCAGTTTAATCTTTCGGACTAGCGGGAGGAATGAGCAGTTCTTC	CASSLIFRTSGRNEQFF
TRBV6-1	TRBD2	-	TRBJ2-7	TGTGCCAGCGGAGGGACTAGCGGGATGTTTCAGTACTTC	CASGGTSGMFQYF
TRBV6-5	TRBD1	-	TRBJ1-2	TGTGCCAGCAGTGGATTTCCGGACAGGTTCTATGGCTACACCTTC	CASSGFPDRFYGYTF
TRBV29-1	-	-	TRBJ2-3	TGCAGCGTTTTTGAGAGCACAGATACGCAGTATTTT	CSVFESTDTQYF
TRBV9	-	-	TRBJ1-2	TGTGCCAGCAGCTCTCAGGCTTCACACACCTTC	CASSSQASHTF
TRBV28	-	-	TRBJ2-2	TGTGCCAGCAGTTTAGATGTTAGCGGGAACACCGGGGAGCTGTTTTTT	CASSLDVSGNTGELFF
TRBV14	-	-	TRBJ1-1	TGTGCCAGCAGTCCAAATCCGGCAGGGAACACTGAAGCTTTCTTT	CASSPNPAGNTEAFF
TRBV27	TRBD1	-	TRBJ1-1	TGTGCCACTCGGAGTCAGGGGGCTGGAGGCACTGAAGCTTTCTTT	CATRSQGAGGTEAFF
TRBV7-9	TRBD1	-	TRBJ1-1	TGTGCCAGCAGCTTAAAGGGGGCGCATGGGGCTTTCTTT	CASSLKGAHGAFF
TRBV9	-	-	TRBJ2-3	TGTGCCAGCAGCGTAGGGGGACTTAAGAGCACAGATACGCAGTATTTT	CASSVGGLKSTDTQYF
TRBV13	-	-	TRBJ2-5	TGTGCCAGCAGCTTAGAGGGGCAAGAGACCCAGTACTTC	CASSLEGQETQYF
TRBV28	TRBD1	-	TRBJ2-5	TGTGCCAGCAGCTGGGACAGGCAAGAGACCCAGTACTTC	CASSWDRQETQYF
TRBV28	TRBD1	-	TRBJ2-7	TGTGCCAGCAGTTTCCGTTTACAGGGGGGTGAGCAGTACTTC	CASSFRLQGGEQYF
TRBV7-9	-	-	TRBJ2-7	TGTGCCAGCTCAAACTCCCAGGGGTTGATCGCCTACGAGCAGTACTTC	CASSNSQGLIAYEQYF